A single sample is the source of the 32 T cell receptor beta chains below, sequenced in a study of cytomegalovirus exposure and HLA in healthy donors. PCR was performed using 60 Vbeta and 13 Jbeta primers. Assay used: immunoSEQ multiplex PCR; TCRdb lists only in-frame clones, some missing. Here the sample spans about 110,000 clones, around 70% being singletons. Sequenced input: PBMCs. The receptors originated from a man between 40 and 49 years old in good health and CMV-seropositive.

The CDR3 DNA reads TGTGCCAGCAGTTACTCGAAGCAGGCCTTCTACGAGCAGTACTTC. This sequence encodes CASSYSKQAFYEQYF. The chain combines TRBV6-5 with TRBJ2-7; D not certain. Looked up from germline, CDR1 is MNHEY and CDR2 is SVGAGI. Trimming stripped 0 bases from V and 3 bases from J, with 12 bases between. The CDR3 has 15 amino acids.

This clone was counted a few times. The genes are TRBV4-1 and TRBJ2-3; a possible D gene is TRBD2 (5 bases). Deletions cut 0 bases from V and 2 bases from J, with 12 bases between. This CDR3 has 16 residues. CDR1 MGHRA and CDR2 YSYEKL come from the germline V gene. CDR3 sequence: CASSQDVWRVTDTQYF. CDR3 nucleotides: TGCGCCAGCAGCCAAGATGTTTGGCGGGTCACAGATACGCAGTATTTT.

As regards this clone: Other DNA sequences in this specimen translate into the identical CDR3. The V call is TRBV6-5, the J call TRBJ1-2, with 11 nucleotides matching TRBD1. This CDR3 region has 16 residues. CDR1 is MNHEY and CDR2 is SVGAGI in the germline V gene. V was clipped by 2 bases and J by 4 bases; unmatched bases: 6. For the CDR3, the DNA is TGTGCCAGCAGTTACGTAAGGACAGGGGGCGGCTATGGCTACACCTTC. Amino acids: CASSYVRTGGGYGYTF.

The rearrangement links TRBV28 to TRBJ2-3; no firm D call. CDR1 is MDHEN and CDR2 is SYDVKM in the germline V gene. V dropped 5 bases and J dropped 6 bases, with 18 bases sitting between them. This CDR3 has 15 amino acids. The CDR3 is CASSQALLGLDTQYF. DNA for the CDR3: TGTGCCAGCAGTCAGGCCTTATTAGGATTGGATACGCAGTATTTT.

This clone has just a few counts. J is TRBJ2-7 and V is TRBV11-2, with a weak D call TRBD2 (7 bases). The CDR3 runs to 15 residues. Germline loops: CDR1 SGHAT, CDR2 FQNNGV. Deletions cut 1 base from V and 6 bases from J, with 16 bases between. CDR3 loop: CASSLVGGKGGEQYF. The CDR3 DNA sequence: TGTGCCAGCAGCTTAGTCGGGGGGAAAGGGGGCGAGCAGTACTTC.

The chain links TRBV21-1 to TRBJ2-7; the table's D gene call, TRBD2, was not cross checked with the DNA. TRBV21-1 is a pseudogene segment. The CDR3 totals 17 residues. The CDR3 sequence is CASSKAALANDSYEQYV. CDR3 DNA: TGTGCCAGCAGCAAAGCGGCGCTAGCGAACGATTCCTACGAGCAGTACGTC.

This clone has more than one count but fewer than ten. Here the CDR3 DNA reads TGTGCCAGCAGTGAATTTAAGGGCGGGAGGGAGGACAATGAGCAGTTCTTC. Protein sequence: CASSEFKGGREDNEQFF. The chain recombines TRBV25-1 with TRBJ2-1, with TRBD2 matching 9 bases. Losses at the gene ends were 1 base for V and 5 bases for J; bases not matched to a gene: 9. CDR3 length: 17 residues. Per germline, CDR1 MGHDK and CDR2 SYGVNS.

V is TRBV12-1 and J is TRBJ2-7; TRBD2 is taken as the D call from the table, unchecked against the DNA. TRBV12-1 is assigned pseudogene status. The CDR3 has 14 residues. CDR3 sequence reads: CASSFLLSGSEQYV. CDR3 in DNA: TGTGCCAGCAGCTTTTTGCTCTCGGGTTCCGAGCAGTACGTC.

The chain employs TRBV19 and TRBJ2-5; D possibly corresponds to TRBD1 (6 bases). The CDR3 covers 18 residues. The V end lost 7 bases, the J end lost 6 bases, and 30 bases lay between the germline ends. In germline, CDR1 is LNHDA, CDR2 SQIVND (reference sequence). CDR3 sequence: CASTLTGLGTGWEQTQYF. The CDR3 DNA is TGTGCCAGTACCCTCACCGGTCTGGGTACAGGGTGGGAGCAGACCCAGTACTTC.

This clone was observed once. This sequence joins TRBV2 and TRBJ2-3, with 8 nucleotides matching TRBD2. Germline assignment: CDR1 SNHLY and CDR2 FYNNEI. CDR3 length: 15 amino acids. V was pared by 4 bases and J by 4 bases, with 7 bases of the junction left unmatched. CDR3 protein: CASSGVAGRADTQYF. The CDR3 nucleotides read TGTGCCAGCAGTGGGGTAGCGGGACGGGCAGATACGCAGTATTTT.

The chain uses TRBV30 and TRBJ1-2; 8 bases match TRBD1. Germline loops: CDR1 GTSNPN, CDR2 SVGIG (reference sequence). This CDR3 region has 15 residues. Unmatched junction bases numbered 11, after V lost 0 bases and J lost 8 bases. The CDR3 DNA follows: TGTGCCTGGAGTGTCTTCCCGACAGGGGCGCACGGCTACACCTTC. It specifies CAWSVFPTGAHGYTF.

The chain joins TRBV6-1 to TRBJ1-2, with 8 bases matching TRBD1. This CDR3 region has 13 residues. Germline V gene data show CDR1 as MNHNS and CDR2 as SASEGT. The V segment lost 8 bases and the J segment 2 bases; nucleotides outside the gene matches: 4. The CDR3 nucleotides read TGTGCCAGCGGAACAGGGGGAAACTATGGCTACACCTTC. Its translation: CASGTGGNYGYTF.

The rearrangement links TRBV5-1 to TRBJ2-1; no definite D call. The CDR3 runs to 12 residues. V lost 4 bases to trimming and J lost 4 bases, with 6 bases between them. Germline-derived CDR1 and CDR2 are SGHRS and YFSETQ. This CDR3 is CASSEIYNEQFF. The CDR3 region has the DNA TGCGCCAGCAGCGAGATATACAATGAGCAGTTCTTC.

This clone has only a few counts. The chain employs TRBV4-3 and TRBJ2-1, with 9 positions matching TRBD2. From germline, CDR1 is LGHNA and CDR2 YSLEER. The junction had 6 bases not matched to a gene; V was cut back by 4 bases and J by 8 bases. The CDR3 has 14 amino acids. CDR3 loop: CASSPSSGNYEQFF. CDR3 coding DNA: TGCGCCAGCAGCCCTTCTAGCGGGAACTATGAGCAGTTCTTC.

The chain is built from TRBV19 and TRBJ1-5; TRBD1 matches 7 bases. The CDR3 is made up of 15 amino acids. Germline CDR1 reads LNHDA; CDR2 reads SQIVND (reference sequence). With V trimmed by 4 bases and J by 2 bases, 5 bases remained unmatched. The CDR3 nucleotides are TGTGCCAGTAGTAGGGACAGTTGGGGCAATCAGCCCCAGCATTTT. Protein product: CASSRDSWGNQPQHF.

The chain joins TRBV6-1 to TRBJ2-7; D unresolved. V was cut by 4 bases and J by 4 bases, with 14 bases left in between. Germline CDR1 MNHNS, CDR2 SASEGT. CDR3 length equals 14 residues. The CDR3 reads CASSGRGKLYEQYF. In DNA, the CDR3 is TGTGCCAGCAGTGGCCGCGGTAAACTATACGAGCAGTACTTC.

This rearrangement joins TRBV5-5 to TRBJ1-1; the match to TRBD1 covers 12 bases. The length of the CDR3 is 17 residues. The J segment lost 0 bases and the V segment lost 4 bases, leaving 7 bases of the junction unmatched. Germline CDR1 and CDR2: SGHKS and YYEKEE (reference sequence). CDR3 protein: CASSAGTGGVMNTEAFF. The CDR3 bases are TGTGCCAGCAGCGCCGGGACAGGGGGCGTTATGAACACTGAAGCTTTCTTT. Using reference TRBV5-5 and TRBJ1-1 for the parts outside the CDR3, the full variable domain is DAGVTQSPTHLIKTRGQQVTLRCSPISGHKSVSWYQQVLGQGPQFIFQYYEKEERGRGNFPDRFSARQFPNYSSELNVNALLLGDSALYLCASSAGTGGVMNTEAFFGQGTRLTVV.

This chain uses TRBV28 with TRBJ2-7, with D possibly being TRBD1 (5 bases). CDR1 is MDHEN, CDR2 SYDVKM, per germline. V shed 6 bases and J shed 4 bases, with 16 bases lying between them. This CDR3 has 14 amino acids. DNA for the CDR3: TGTGCCAGCAGCAGCTCAACCAGGGTTTACGAGCAGTACTTC. Translated, it gives CASSSSTRVYEQYF.

This rearrangement joins TRBV18 to TRBJ1-5; D not resolved. This CDR3 has 14 amino acids. The germline CDR1 and CDR2 sequences are KGHSH and LQKENI. V gave up 1 base and J gave up 4 bases, with 8 bases separating them. This chain's CDR3 is CASSPQEGNQPQHF. CDR3 DNA: TGTGCCAGCTCACCACAAGAGGGAAATCAGCCCCAGCATTTT.

This clone was seen a single time. The chain combines TRBV27 with TRBJ2-2; 9 nucleotides align to TRBD2. Per germline, CDR1 MNHEY and CDR2 SMNVEV (reference sequence). V trimming: 7 bases; J trimming: 8 bases; junction bases outside the gene matches: 17. This CDR3 has 17 amino acids. CDR3 sequence reads: CASIHTSGFILIGELFF. In DNA, the CDR3 is TGTGCCAGCATACATACTAGCGGGTTCATTCTGATAGGGGAGCTGTTTTTT.

The CDR3 reads CSVMGLGTDTQYF. In nucleotides, the CDR3 is TGCAGCGTTATGGGGCTAGGGACAGATACGCAGTATTTT. J is TRBJ2-3 and V is TRBV29-1, with a weak D call TRBD1 (5 bases). Germline V gene data show CDR1 as SQVTM and CDR2 as ANQGSEA. Trimming left V 5 bases short and J 3 bases short, with 12 bases between. This CDR3 is 13 amino acids long.

The chain employs TRBV7-9 and TRBJ2-3; 7 positions agree with TRBD1. CDR1 and CDR2 (germline): SEHNR, FQNEAQ (reference sequence). V dropped 5 bases and J dropped 9; count of bases not matched to a gene: 14. The CDR3 length is 15 residues. CDR3: CASSPSTGQRLTQYF. CDR3 sequence (DNA): TGTGCCAGCAGCCCCTCGACAGGGCAACGGTTGACGCAGTATTTT.

This clone occurred a few times. The chain recombines TRBV14 with TRBJ1-2, with D unclear. The germline V and J ends were trimmed by 0 bases and 0 bases, with 11 bases remaining between them. The CDR3 consists of 16 residues. CDR1 is SGHDN and CDR2 is FVKESK in the germline V gene. CDR3 in DNA: TGTGCCAGCAGCCAAGAGAGCAAGCGAGCTAACTATGGCTACACCTTC. Translated: CASSQESKRANYGYTF. Drawing the rest from reference TRBV14 and TRBJ1-2, the complete variable domain is EAGVTQFPSHSVIEKGQTVTLRCDPISGHDNLYWYRRVMGKEIKFLLHFVKESKQDESGMPNNRFLAERTGGTYSTLKVQPAELEDSGVYFCASSQESKRANYGYTFGSGTRLTVV.

The V and J genes are TRBV5-6 and TRBJ1-2; 7 bases are a match to TRBD1. Looked up from germline, CDR1 is SGHDT and CDR2 is YYEEEE. J was trimmed by 5 bases and V by 4 bases; bases with no gene match: 14. The CDR3 covers 16 residues. CDR3 region: CASSEGGGPRDYGYTF. CDR3 sequence (DNA): TGTGCCAGCAGCGAAGGAGGGGGCCCTCGGGATTATGGCTACACCTTC.

V gene TRBV19 combines with J gene TRBJ1-4; D might be TRBD1 (6 bases). The CDR3 contains 12 residues. Trimming removed 7 bases at V and 4 bases at J, with 7 bases between. Germline V lookup: CDR1 LNHDA, CDR2 SQIVND (reference sequence). The CDR3 DNA sequence: TGTGCCAGTAAACAGGGTAATGAAAAACTGTTTTTT. This sequence encodes CASKQGNEKLFF.

The rearrangement links TRBV11-2 to TRBJ2-7, with D maybe TRBD2 (5 bases). Germline V gene lookup returns CDR1 SGHAT and CDR2 FQNNGV. The germline V and J ends were trimmed by 5 bases and 3 bases, with 8 bases remaining between them. This CDR3 contains 12 residues. CDR3 protein: CASSLEGYEQYV. CDR3 nucleotides: TGTGCCAGCAGCCTCGAGGGCTACGAGCAGTACGTC.

J is TRBJ1-2 and V is TRBV7-9; D is possibly TRBD1 (6 bases). V was shortened by 7 bases and J by 3 bases, with 12 bases between the two germline ends. The CDR3 sequence is 13 residues long. Germline V gives CDR1 SEHNR, CDR2 FQNEAQ (reference sequence). Here the CDR3 DNA reads TGTGCCAGCACCACTGGGACACACTATGGCTACACCTTC. Translated: CASTTGTHYGYTF.

The V and J genes are TRBV21-1 and TRBJ2-7; the table's D call, TRBD2, was not checked against the DNA. TRBV21-1 is termed a pseudogene. CDR3 length: 15 residues. This chain's CDR3 is CASSNPTRGSYEQYV. Written as DNA, the CDR3 is TGTGCCAGCAGCAATCCCACGCGGGGATCCTACGAGCAGTACGTC.

This clone showed up just a few times. The chain links TRBV29-1 to TRBJ2-3, with 7 bases aligning to TRBD1. The CDR3 loop spans 13 amino acids. V lost 6 bases to trimming and J lost 3 bases; unmatched junction nucleotides: 6. CDR1 is SQVTM, CDR2 ANQGSEA, per germline. This CDR3 is CSVDREDTDTQYF. The CDR3 nucleotides read TGCAGCGTCGACAGGGAAGATACAGATACGCAGTATTTT.

This chain joins TRBV4-1 and TRBJ2-7; 11 nucleotides line up with TRBD2. CDR1 and CDR2 from the germline V gene are MGHRA and YSYEKL. V was pared by 3 bases and J by 2 bases, with 6 bases of the junction left unmatched. This CDR3 contains 16 residues. The CDR3 sequence is CASSHVTSGGPYEQYF. The CDR3 DNA follows: TGCGCCAGCAGCCACGTCACTAGCGGGGGCCCCTACGAGCAGTACTTC.

For this clone: Relative to the germline gene, one junction end is altered; a read error may explain this. The chain has TRBV7-2 and TRBJ2-7, with TRBD1 as a possible D gene (6 bases). From germline, CDR1 is SGHTA and CDR2 FQGNSA. This CDR3 is 12 amino acids long. The CDR3 here is CASSLFVGQSRF. The DNA of the CDR3 is TGTGCCAGCAGCTTATTCGTCGGACAGTCCCGATTC.

This chain uses TRBV7-3 with TRBJ1-5; D gene ambiguous. The germline gives CDR1 SGHTA, CDR2 FQGTGA. The CDR3 length is 13 residues. Trimming cost V 5 bases and J 5 bases, with 10 bases left between them. The CDR3 nucleotides read TGTGCCAGCAGCCGCGACAAGGATCAGCCCCAGCATTTT. This translates into CASSRDKDQPQHF.